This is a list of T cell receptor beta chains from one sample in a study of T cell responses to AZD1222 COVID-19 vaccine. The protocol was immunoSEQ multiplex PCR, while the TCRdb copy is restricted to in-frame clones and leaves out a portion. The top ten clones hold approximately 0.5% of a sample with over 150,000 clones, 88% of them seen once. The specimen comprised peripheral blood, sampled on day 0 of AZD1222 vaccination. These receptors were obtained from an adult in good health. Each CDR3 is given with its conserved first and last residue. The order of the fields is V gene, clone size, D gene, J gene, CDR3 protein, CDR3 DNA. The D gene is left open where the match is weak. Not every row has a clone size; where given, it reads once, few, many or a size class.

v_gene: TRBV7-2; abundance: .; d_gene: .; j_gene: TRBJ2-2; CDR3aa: CASSLLWGTGELFF; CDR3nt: TGTGCCAGCAGCTTACTATGGGGCACCGGGGAGCTGTTTTTT
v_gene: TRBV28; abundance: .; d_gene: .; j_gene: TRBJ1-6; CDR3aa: CASSFRQSLNSPLHF; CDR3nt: TGTGCCAGCAGTTTCCGACAATCCCTGAATTCACCCCTCCACTTT
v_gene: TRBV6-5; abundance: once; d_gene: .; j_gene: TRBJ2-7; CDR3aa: CASRRGDLSYEQYF; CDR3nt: TGTGCCAGCAGAAGGGGGGACCTCTCCTACGAGCAGTACTTC
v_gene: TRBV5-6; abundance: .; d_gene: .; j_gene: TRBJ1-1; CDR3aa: CASSLAGGGEAFF; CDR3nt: TGTGCCAGCAGCTTGGCCGGAGGAGGTGAAGCTTTCTTT
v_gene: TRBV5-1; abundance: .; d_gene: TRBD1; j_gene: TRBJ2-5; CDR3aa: CASSLDRGRETQYF; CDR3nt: TGCGCCAGCAGCTTGGACAGGGGTAGGGAGACCCAGTACTTC
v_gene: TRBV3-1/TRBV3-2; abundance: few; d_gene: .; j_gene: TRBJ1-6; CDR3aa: CASSQEEGNSPLHF; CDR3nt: TGTGCCAGCAGCCAAGAGGAAGGGAATTCACCCCTCCACTTT
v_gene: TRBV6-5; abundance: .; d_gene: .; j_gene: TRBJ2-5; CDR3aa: CASTLYGDSQETQYF; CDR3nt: TGTGCCAGCACTCTTTACGGGGATAGCCAAGAGACCCAGTACTTC
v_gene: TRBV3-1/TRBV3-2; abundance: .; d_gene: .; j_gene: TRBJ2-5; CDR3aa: CASSHRGAGETQYF; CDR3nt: TGTGCCAGCAGCCACAGGGGGGCGGGAGAGACCCAGTACTTC
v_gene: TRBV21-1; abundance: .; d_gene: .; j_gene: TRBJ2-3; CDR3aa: CASSKGGLAGEGTDTQYF; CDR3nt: TGTGCCAGCAGCAAAGGAGGTTTAGCGGGAGAGGGCACAGATACGCAGTATTTT
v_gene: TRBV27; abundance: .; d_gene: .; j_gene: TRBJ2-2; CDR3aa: CASSLGGTGELFF; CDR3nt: TGTGCCAGCAGTTTAGGGGGGACCGGGGAGCTGTTTTTT
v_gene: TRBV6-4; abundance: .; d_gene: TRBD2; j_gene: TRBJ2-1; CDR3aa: CASSVLAEGSNEQFF; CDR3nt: TGTGCCAGCAGTGTACTAGCGGAGGGGAGCAATGAGCAGTTCTTC
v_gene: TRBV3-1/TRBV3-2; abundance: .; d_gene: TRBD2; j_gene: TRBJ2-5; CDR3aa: CASSHAGGKQETQYF; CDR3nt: TGTGCCAGCAGCCACGCGGGGGGGAAACAAGAGACCCAGTACTTC
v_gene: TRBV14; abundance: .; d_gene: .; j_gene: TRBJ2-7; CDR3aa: CASSQDKATRQYF; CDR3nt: TGTGCCAGCAGCCAAGATAAAGCTACGAGGCAGTACTTC
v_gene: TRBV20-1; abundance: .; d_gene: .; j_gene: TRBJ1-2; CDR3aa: CSGEYSYGYTF; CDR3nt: TGCAGCGGAGAATACAGCTATGGCTACACCTTC
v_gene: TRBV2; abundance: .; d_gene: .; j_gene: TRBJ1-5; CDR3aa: CASSEGRGSNQPQHF; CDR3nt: TGTGCCAGCAGTGAGGGAAGGGGGAGCAATCAGCCCCAGCATTTT
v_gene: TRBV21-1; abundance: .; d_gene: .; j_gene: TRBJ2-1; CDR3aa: CASSDNEQFF; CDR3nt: TGTGCCAGCAGCGACAATGAGCAGTTCTTC
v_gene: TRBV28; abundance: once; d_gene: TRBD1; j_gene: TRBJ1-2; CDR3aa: CASSSTGGYGYTF; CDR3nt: TGTGCCAGCAGTTCGACAGGGGGGTATGGCTACACCTTC
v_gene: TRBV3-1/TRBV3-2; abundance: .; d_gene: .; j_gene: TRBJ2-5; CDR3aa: CASSQSEVGEETQYF; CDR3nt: TGTGCCAGCAGCCAAAGCGAAGTAGGGGAAGAGACCCAGTACTTC
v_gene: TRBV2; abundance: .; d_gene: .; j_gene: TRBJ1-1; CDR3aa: CASSEAVGWTEAFF; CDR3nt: TGTGCCAGCAGTGAAGCCGTTGGTTGGACTGAAGCTTTCTTT
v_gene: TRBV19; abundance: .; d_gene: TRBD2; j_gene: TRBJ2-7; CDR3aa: CASSTSGAGGDEQYF; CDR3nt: TGTGCCAGTAGTACGAGCGGGGCGGGAGGGGACGAGCAGTACTTC
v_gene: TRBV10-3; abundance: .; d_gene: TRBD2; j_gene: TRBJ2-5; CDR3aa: CAISESYTSGQETQYF; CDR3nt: TGTGCCATCAGTGAAAGTTATACTAGCGGCCAAGAGACCCAGTACTTC
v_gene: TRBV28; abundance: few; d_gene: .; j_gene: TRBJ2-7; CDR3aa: CASYDVTYEQYF; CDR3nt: TGTGCCAGTTACGACGTAACCTACGAGCAGTACTTC
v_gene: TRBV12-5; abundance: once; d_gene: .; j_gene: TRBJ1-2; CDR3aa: CASGLETSKGYTF; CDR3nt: TGTGCTAGTGGTTTGGAAACGAGTAAGGGCTACACCTTC
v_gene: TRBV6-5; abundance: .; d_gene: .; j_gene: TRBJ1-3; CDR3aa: CASSRGDGNTIYF; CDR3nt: TGTGCCAGCAGTCGCGGGGATGGAAACACCATATATTTT
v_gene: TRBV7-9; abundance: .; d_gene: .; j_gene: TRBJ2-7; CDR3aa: CASSFQQSYEQYF; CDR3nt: TGTGCCAGCAGCTTTCAACAGTCCTACGAGCAGTACTTC
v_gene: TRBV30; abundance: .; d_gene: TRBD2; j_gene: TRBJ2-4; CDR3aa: CAWSSGRGVKNIQYF; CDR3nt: TGTGCCTGGAGTAGCGGGAGGGGGGTCAAAAACATTCAGTACTTC